These 5 T cell receptor beta chains came from one sample sequenced in a study of shared clonotypes between healthy human individuals. Generated by immunoSEQ multiplex PCR, the TCRdb table keeps only in-frame clones and is missing some. Of some 580,000 clones listed, about 96% were seen once; the top ten hold about 0.06%. Sequenced sample: naive CD4+ T cells sorted from blood. As for subset: CD45RA+ positively selected. The origin of the receptors is a woman under 40 in good health.

The J gene is TRBJ1-4, the V gene TRBV28, with D tentatively TRBD1 (6 bases). V was cut by 7 bases and J by 7 bases, with 13 bases left in between. Germline V gene sequence: CDR1 MDHEN, CDR2 SYDVKM. This CDR3 has 13 amino acids. The DNA for the CDR3 is TGTGCCAGCAACCGGGACATCGTTGAAAAACTGTTTTTT. Protein product: CASNRDIVEKLFF.

This chain links TRBV28 with TRBJ2-1; TRBD2 agrees at 8 bases. The V segment lost 4 bases and the J segment 4 bases; nucleotides outside the gene matches: 6. Per germline, CDR1 MDHEN and CDR2 SYDVKM. The CDR3 is 15 residues long. CDR3 sequence reads: CASSYGRAPYNEQFF. DNA of the CDR3: TGTGCCAGCAGTTACGGGAGGGCCCCGTACAATGAGCAGTTCTTC.

This clone was detected once. This chain uses TRBV7-3 with TRBJ2-6, with 7 bases matching TRBD1. The CDR3 is 16 residues long. The V segment lost 3 bases and the J segment 0 bases; nucleotides outside the gene matches: 2. Germline V gene data show CDR1 as SGHTA and CDR2 as FQGTGA. The CDR3 DNA is TGTGCCAGCAGCTTGGGACAGCCCTCTGGGGCCAACGTCCTGACTTTC. Translating gives CASSLGQPSGANVLTF.

This sequence joins TRBV5-1 and TRBJ1-1; D possibly corresponds to TRBD1 (5 bases). CDR1 SGHRS and CDR2 YFSETQ come from the germline V gene. CDR3 length equals 16 residues. The germline V and J ends were trimmed by 4 bases and 6 bases, with 22 bases remaining between them. This CDR3 is CASSGATGLRDPEAFF. The DNA for the CDR3 is TGCGCCAGCAGCGGGGCTACGGGACTGAGGGATCCTGAAGCTTTCTTT.

The chain recombines TRBV2 with TRBJ2-1; 7 bases are a match to TRBD2. The CDR3 is 15 amino acids. With 6 bases clipped from V and 7 bases from J, the junction kept 12 bases outside the gene matches. In germline, CDR1 is SNHLY, CDR2 FYNNEI. DNA of the CDR3: TGTGCCAGCAGGGAGAAGCGGGGAGGGTTGAATGAGCAGTTCTTC. Translating it yields CASREKRGGLNEQFF.